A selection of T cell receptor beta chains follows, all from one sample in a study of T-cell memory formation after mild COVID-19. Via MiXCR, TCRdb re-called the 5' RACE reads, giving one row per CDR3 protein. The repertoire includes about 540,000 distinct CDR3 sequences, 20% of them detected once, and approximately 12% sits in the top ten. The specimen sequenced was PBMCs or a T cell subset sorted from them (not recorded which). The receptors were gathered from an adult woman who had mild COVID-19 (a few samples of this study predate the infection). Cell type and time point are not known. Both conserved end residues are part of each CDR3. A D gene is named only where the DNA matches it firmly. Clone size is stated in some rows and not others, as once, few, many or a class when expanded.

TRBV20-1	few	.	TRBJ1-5	CSARDGGKPQHF	TGCAGTGCTAGAGATGGGGGGAAGCCCCAGCATTTT
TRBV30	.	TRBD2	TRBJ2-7	CAWSVGTTGDEQYF	TGTGCCTGGAGTGTAGGGACTACTGGTGACGAGCAGTACTTC
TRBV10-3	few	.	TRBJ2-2	CATKATDSNTGELFF	TGTGCCACCAAGGCGACCGACTCGAACACCGGGGAGCTGTTTTTT
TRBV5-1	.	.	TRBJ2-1	CASSLTRGGRNEQFF	TGCGCCAGCAGCTTGACGAGAGGGGGGCGCAATGAGCAGTTCTTC
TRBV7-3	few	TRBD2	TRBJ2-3	CASSLSAGVAGGPLTQYF	TGTGCCAGCAGCTTAAGTGCCGGGGTAGCGGGGGGCCCACTTACGCAGTATTTT
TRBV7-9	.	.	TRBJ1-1	CATSRDTMNTEAFF	TGTGCCACTTCTCGGGACACCATGAACACTGAAGCTTTCTTT
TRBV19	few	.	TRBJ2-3	CASSTYTADTQYF	TGTGCCAGTAGTACCTACACGGCGGATACGCAGTATTTT
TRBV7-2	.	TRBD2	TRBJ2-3	CASSLALGLAGGTQYF	TGTGCCAGCAGCTTAGCGCTCGGACTAGCGGGAGGGACGCAGTATTTT
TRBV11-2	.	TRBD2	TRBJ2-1	CASSPRGLAIYNEQFF	TGTGCCAGCAGCCCCCGGGGACTAGCCATTTACAATGAGCAGTTCTTC
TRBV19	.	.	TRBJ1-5	CATAGVGGQPQHF	TGTGCCACCGCCGGCGTCGGTGGACAGCCCCAGCATTTT
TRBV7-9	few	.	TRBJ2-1	CASSLETLSEQFF	TGTGCCAGCAGCTTAGAGACTCTAAGTGAGCAGTTCTTC
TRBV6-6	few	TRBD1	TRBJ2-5	CASSFTGGRETQYF	TGTGCCAGCAGTTTCACAGGGGGCAGGGAGACCCAGTACTTC
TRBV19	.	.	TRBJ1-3	CASNGGGDGNTIYF	TGTGCCAGTAACGGAGGGGGTGATGGAAACACCATATATTTT
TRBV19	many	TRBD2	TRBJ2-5	CATPDVPVCASGRGRDQETQYF	TGTGCCACGCCTGATGTGCCAGTATGCGCTAGCGGGAGAGGAAGGGACCAAGAGACCCAGTACTTC
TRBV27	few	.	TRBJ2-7	CASRPRSATTGSYEQYF	TGTGCCAGCAGACCAAGGAGCGCAACCACCGGCTCCTACGAGCAGTACTTC
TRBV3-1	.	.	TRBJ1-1	CASSHHPATGRTEAFF	TGTGCCAGCAGCCATCACCCTGCCACGGGGAGAACTGAAGCTTTCTTT
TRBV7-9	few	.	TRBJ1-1	CASSLTQSRGGTEAFF	TGTGCCAGCAGCTTAACCCAGTCGCGCGGTGGGACTGAAGCTTTCTTT
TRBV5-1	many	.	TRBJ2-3	CASGALSGESDTQYF	TGCGCCAGCGGAGCTCTCTCAGGTGAATCAGATACGCAGTATTTT
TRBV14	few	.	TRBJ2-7	CASSQGLRFSYEQYF	TGTGCCAGCAGCCAAGGCCTAAGGTTCTCCTACGAGCAGTACTTC
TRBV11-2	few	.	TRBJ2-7	CASSLVQEGSYEQYF	TGTGCCAGCAGCTTAGTACAGGAGGGGTCCTACGAGCAGTACTTC
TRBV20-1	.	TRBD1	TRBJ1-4	CSALRQGIEKLFF	TGCAGCGCGCTTAGACAGGGGATTGAAAAACTGTTTTTT
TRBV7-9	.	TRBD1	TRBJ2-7	CASSSGTGSPYEQYF	TGTGCCAGCAGTAGTGGGACAGGGAGCCCCTACGAGCAGTACTTC
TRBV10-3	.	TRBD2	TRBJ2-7	CAISTGLAGARSYEQYF	TGTGCCATCAGTACTGGACTAGCGGGAGCGCGCTCCTACGAGCAGTACTTC
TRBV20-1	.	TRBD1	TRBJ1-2	CSTGTDYGYTF	TGCAGTACAGGGACAGACTATGGCTACACCTTC
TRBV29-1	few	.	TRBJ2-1	CSATPGSYYNEQFF	TGCAGCGCGACGCCGGGATCGTACTACAATGAGCAGTTCTTC
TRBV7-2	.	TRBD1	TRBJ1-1	CASSPGTGRGNTEAFF	TGTGCCAGCAGCCCGGGGACAGGGCGAGGGAACACTGAAGCTTTCTTT